This is a list of T cell receptor beta chains from one sample in a study of T cell repertoires in cytomegalovirus infection. TCRdb independently ran MiXCR on the reads; one entry per CDR3 protein. The sample lists some 270,000 distinct CDR3 sequences; 15% to 20% were seen once. The sequencing sample was made of CD8+ T cells from PBMCs. The origin of the receptors is a human donor in good health (CMV status not recorded). Some clones in this sample may be carry-over from other donors' samples. Both conserved end residues are part of each CDR3. Each record gives: J gene, clone size, D gene, V gene, CDR3 protein, CDR3 DNA. D genes are given only for firm matches. Clone sizes are given selectively: once, few, many, or a class where the clone is expanded.

TRBJ1-4 . . TRBV25-1 CASSQATNEKLFF TGTGCCAGCAGTCAGGCAACTAATGAAAAACTGTTTTTT
TRBJ1-6 many . TRBV12-3/TRBV12-4 CASSLGRGYNSPLHF TGTGCCAGCAGTTTGGGCAGGGGATATAATTCACCCCTCCACTTT
TRBJ1-5 . TRBD1 TRBV12-3/TRBV12-4 CASSFAGGYSNQPQHF TGTGCCAGCAGTTTCGCAGGGGGGTATTCCAATCAGCCCCAGCATTTT
TRBJ1-1 many . TRBV7-9 CASSLAAAEAFF TGTGCCAGCAGCTTAGCGGCCGCTGAAGCTTTCTTT
TRBJ2-7 . . TRBV19 CASQDTGFEQYF TGTGCCAGCCAAGATACAGGGTTTGAGCAGTACTTC
TRBJ1-4 few . TRBV14 CASSQDTGEKLFF TGTGCCAGCAGCCAAGATACCGGGGAAAAACTGTTTTTT
TRBJ2-2 many TRBD1 TRBV2 CASTDRTNTGELFF TGTGCCAGCACGGACAGGACCAACACCGGGGAGCTGTTTTTT
TRBJ1-2 . . TRBV7-2 CASFPHLENYGYTF TGTGCCAGTTTCCCTCACTTGGAAAACTATGGCTACACCTTC
TRBJ2-1 once TRBD2 TRBV4-1 CASSQGDLLAGGGNEQFF TGCGCCAGCAGCCAAGGAGACCTTCTAGCGGGGGGGGGAAATGAGCAGTTCTTC
TRBJ1-6 many . TRBV7-9 CASSPGGRGRPPLHF TGTGCCAGCAGTCCTGGGGGCCGTGGCCGTCCACCCCTCCACTTT
TRBJ1-1 . . TRBV27 CASSLFGPGGGLGTEALF TGTGCCAGCAGTTTATTTGGTCCCGGGGGAGGGTTAGGTACTGAAGCTCTCTTT
TRBJ1-2 few TRBD1 TRBV9 CASSVIRTGLDYGYTF TGTGCCAGCAGCGTGATCCGGACAGGGCTGGACTATGGCTACACCTTC
TRBJ2-1 . . TRBV24-1 CATSDRSTIPSYNEQFF TGTGCCACCAGTGATAGGTCTACCATACCATCCTACAATGAGCAGTTCTTC
TRBJ2-5 many TRBD1 TRBV29-1 CSVQGQGYQETQYF TGCAGCGTCCAGGGACAGGGATATCAAGAGACCCAGTACTTC
TRBJ2-7 . TRBD2 TRBV20-1 CSARDLRTSTGDYEQYF TGCAGTGCTAGAGATCTCCGGACTAGCACTGGGGACTACGAGCAGTACTTC
TRBJ2-3 few TRBD2 TRBV7-2 CASSLELSGGADTQYF TGTGCCAGCAGCTTGGAACTTAGCGGGGGAGCAGATACGCAGTATTTT
TRBJ2-3 few . TRBV19 CASSPSVAMGDTQYF TGTGCCAGTAGCCCCTCGGTCGCGATGGGAGATACGCAGTATTTT
TRBJ2-5 many . TRBV7-2 CASSLGNQETQYF TGTGCCAGCAGCTTAGGCAACCAAGAGACCCAGTACTTC
TRBJ2-3 many . TRBV5-6 CASSGGRNTAGPDTQYF TGTGCCAGCAGCGGGGGTCGGAACACGGCCGGCCCAGATACGCAGTATTTT
TRBJ2-2 many . TRBV7-3 CASSHTATNTGELFF TGTGCCAGCAGCCACACTGCTACTAACACCGGGGAGCTGTTTTTT
TRBJ2-7 few TRBD2 TRBV27 CASSLSVGLAGSSPYEQYF TGTGCCAGCAGCCTAAGCGTGGGACTAGCGGGGTCATCACCCTACGAGCAGTACTTC
TRBJ1-5 . . TRBV28 CASSTQGHSNQPQHF TGTGCCAGCAGTACCCAGGGGCATAGCAATCAGCCCCAGCATTTT
TRBJ1-5 . TRBD1 TRBV27 CASSAGTGGDQPQHF TGTGCCAGCAGTGCCGGGACAGGCGGAGATCAGCCCCAGCATTTT
TRBJ1-1 many . TRBV12-3/TRBV12-4 CASSFHTGYAEAFF TGTGCCAGCAGTTTCCATACAGGGTACGCTGAAGCTTTCTTT
TRBJ2-3 many TRBD2 TRBV7-2 CASSSYPTSVASTDTQYF TGTGCCAGCAGCTCCTACCCGACTAGCGTTGCTAGCACAGATACGCAGTATTTT
TRBJ1-3 . TRBD1 TRBV9 CASSGQGQQETSGNTIYF TGTGCCAGCAGTGGCCAGGGACAGCAAGAGACCTCTGGAAACACCATATATTTT
TRBJ1-3 . . TRBV18 CASSPPFSGNTIYF TGTGCCAGCTCACCACCCTTCTCTGGAAACACCATATATTTT
TRBJ2-2 many . TRBV7-9 CASSRRRSENTGELFF TGTGCCAGCAGCCGGAGACGTTCGGAGAACACCGGGGAGCTGTTTTTT
TRBJ2-1 many . TRBV12-3/TRBV12-4 CASSLSPGAHNEQFF TGTGCCAGCAGTTTATCACCAGGGGCCCACAATGAGCAGTTCTTC
TRBJ2-5 . . TRBV20-1 CSARLRPGRVQETQYF TGCAGTGCTAGACTCCGACCGGGAAGGGTCCAAGAGACCCAGTACTTC
TRBJ2-4 few . TRBV11-3 CASSYQRIGVRVDKNIQYF TGTGCCAGCAGCTACCAGCGAATTGGAGTCCGGGTCGACAAAAACATTCAGTACTTC
TRBJ2-1 many . TRBV7-6 CASSLGTNNEQFF TGTGCCAGCAGCTTAGGCACGAACAATGAGCAGTTCTTC
TRBJ2-7 many . TRBV12-3/TRBV12-4 CASSFSGTAYEQYF TGTGCCAGCAGTTTCTCCGGGACGGCGTACGAGCAGTACTTC
TRBJ2-7 few . TRBV6-1 CASSGELLYEQYF TGTGCCAGCTCAGGGGAGTTGCTCTACGAGCAGTACTTC
TRBJ2-1 . . TRBV5-4 CASRGGIYNEQFF TGTGCCTCCAGGGGGGGCATCTACAATGAGCAGTTCTTC
TRBJ2-4 many TRBD1 TRBV29-1 CSVGTGLGIQYF TGCAGCGTAGGGACAGGGCTAGGCATTCAGTACTTC
TRBJ2-1 few . TRBV7-9 CASSLEAGIGEQFF TGTGCCAGCAGCTTAGAGGCAGGGATCGGTGAGCAGTTCTTC
TRBJ2-1 . . TRBV5-8 CASSLVESGFSEQFF TGTGCCAGCAGCTTGGTCGAGTCAGGGTTTTCTGAGCAGTTCTTC
TRBJ2-7 . . TRBV28 CASSSIDNNYEQYF TGTGCCAGCAGTTCCATCGACAATAACTACGAGCAGTACTTC
TRBJ2-7 few . TRBV7-4 CASSLGQDRGEQYF TGTGCCAGCAGCTTAGGACAGGACAGAGGGGAGCAGTACTTC
TRBJ1-1 . . TRBV29-1 CSPMQGNVAFF TGCAGCCCCATGCAGGGTAACGTAGCTTTCTTT
TRBJ1-1 many . TRBV4-3 CASSQELNLGGGAEAFF TGCGCCAGCAGCCAAGAACTGAATTTGGGTGGCGGCGCTGAAGCTTTCTTT
TRBJ2-5 many . TRBV11-2 CASSLGGSGETQYF TGTGCCAGCAGCTTAGGAGGGAGCGGGGAGACCCAGTACTTC
TRBJ2-5 . TRBD2 TRBV29-1 CSVEEVSGEQETQYF TGCAGCGTTGAAGAAGTTAGCGGGGAACAAGAGACCCAGTACTTC
TRBJ2-1 few . TRBV6-1 CASTQQGNEQFF TGTGCCAGCACCCAACAGGGCAATGAGCAGTTCTTC
TRBJ1-1 many . TRBV6-1 CASFLVTEAFF TGTGCCAGCTTCTTGGTCACTGAAGCTTTCTTT
TRBJ1-2 many TRBD1 TRBV7-9 CASSFKQGDGYTF TGTGCCAGCAGCTTCAAACAGGGGGATGGCTACACCTTC
TRBJ2-7 . TRBD2 TRBV6-2/TRBV6-3 CACSWVSGLAGEQYF TGTGCCTGCAGTTGGGTGAGTGGTCTAGCGGGGGAGCAGTACTTC
TRBJ2-7 many . TRBV7-9 CASSLAGVGRYHEQYF TGTGCCAGCAGCTTAGCAGGGGTCGGGAGATACCACGAGCAGTACTTC
TRBJ2-3 few . TRBV20-1 CSATGYSTDTQYF TGCAGTGCGACAGGTTACAGCACAGATACGCAGTATTTT
TRBJ2-2 many . TRBV12-3/TRBV12-4 CASSPLHYTGELFF TGTGCCAGCAGTCCGCTGCATTACACCGGGGAGCTGTTTTTT
TRBJ1-1 few . TRBV28 CASSLIRQLNTEAFF TGTGCCAGCAGTTTAATTCGCCAACTGAACACTGAAGCTTTCTTT
TRBJ2-1 many TRBD1 TRBV7-3 CASSRGQGRANEQFF TGTGCCAGCAGCCGTGGACAGGGGCGGGCCAATGAGCAGTTCTTC
TRBJ1-2 many . TRBV7-6 CASRPDSSAPAHYGYTF TGTGCCAGCAGGCCAGACAGTTCCGCCCCGGCTCACTATGGCTACACCTTC
TRBJ1-4 many . TRBV7-9 CASSFITANEKLFF TGTGCCAGCAGCTTCATAACGGCGAATGAAAAACTGTTTTTT
TRBJ1-6 few TRBD1 TRBV5-1 CATQRGRGRVSYNSPLHF TGCGCCACCCAGAGAGGGAGGGGGCGGGTATCCTATAATTCACCCCTCCACTTT
TRBJ1-2 few . TRBV4-1 CASSPHGEMINYGYTF TGCGCCAGCAGCCCTCACGGAGAAATGATCAACTATGGCTACACCTTC
TRBJ1-2 . TRBD1 TRBV7-6 CASSHGEGASGYTF TGTGCCAGCAGCCACGGGGAGGGGGCGAGTGGCTACACCTTC
TRBJ1-6 few . TRBV28 CASSLFGEGPSPLHF TGTGCCAGCAGTTTATTCGGCGAGGGGCCCTCACCCCTCCACTTT